This entry is about one T cell receptor (beta chain). From germline, CDR1 is SGHDT and CDR2 YYEEEE. The germline V and J ends were trimmed by 2 bases and 2 bases, with 9 bases remaining between them. The CDR3 has 14 residues. The source of the sample is a study of blood T cell repertoires in COVID-19. Study context: T cells, B-cell-depleted T cells, or PBMCs supplied cDNA or gDNA.

Authors' analysis steps: Amplification of reference gene primers was used by the study to estimate nucleated cell counts. TCRdb's table, derived via immunoSEQ multiplex PCR, lists solely in-frame clones and lacks some. D and trimming come from the DNA, and the V and J calls and clone size come from that table. Altogether about 50,000 clones are present, about 91% being singletons, with the ten largest covering approximately 4.6%. V gene TRBV5-6 combines with J gene TRBJ2-3; possible D gene TRBD1, 6 bases. Sequenced input: peripheral blood. The clonotype comes from a man over 45 with active COVID-19. CDR3 sequence: CASSFNRVTDTQYF. The CDR3, as DNA: TGTGCCAGCAGCTTCAACAGGGTCACAGATACGCAGTATTTT.